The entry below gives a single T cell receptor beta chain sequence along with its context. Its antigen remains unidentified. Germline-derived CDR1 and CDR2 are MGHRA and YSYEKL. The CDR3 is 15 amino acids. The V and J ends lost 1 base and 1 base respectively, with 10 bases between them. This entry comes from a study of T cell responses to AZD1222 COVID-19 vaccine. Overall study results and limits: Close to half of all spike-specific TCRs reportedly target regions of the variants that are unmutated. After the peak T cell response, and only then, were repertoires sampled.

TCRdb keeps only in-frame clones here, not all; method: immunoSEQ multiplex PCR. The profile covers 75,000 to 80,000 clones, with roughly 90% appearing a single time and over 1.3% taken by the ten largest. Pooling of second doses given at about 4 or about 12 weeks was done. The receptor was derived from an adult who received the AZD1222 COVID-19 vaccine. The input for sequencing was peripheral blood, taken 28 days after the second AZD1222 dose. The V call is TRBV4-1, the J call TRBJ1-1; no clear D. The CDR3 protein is CASSQVIKGNTEAFF. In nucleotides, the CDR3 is TGCGCCAGCAGCCAAGTGATTAAGGGGAACACTGAAGCTTTCTTT.